Sequencing of this T cell receptor (beta chain) was carried out in a study of T cells in Graves' hyperthyroidism and ophthalmopathy. Regions amplified from RNA transcripts were the TCR beta CDR3 regions. The study used the HTBI primer set for a first-round RT-PCR of the TCR CDR3. TCRdb independently ran MiXCR on the multiplex PCR reads; one entry per CDR3 protein. Here the sample spans approximately 610,000 distinct CDR3 sequences, over 15% being singletons. This CDR3 is built from 16 residues. Unmatched junction bases numbered 7, after V lost 1 base and J lost 5 bases. Germline V gene lookup returns CDR1 LGHDT and CDR2 YNNKEL (reference sequence).

The receptor comes from a woman between 18 and 29 years old with Graves' hyperthyroidism. The chain links TRBV3-1 to TRBJ2-3, with TRBD2 matching over 9 bases. Input material: blood. CDR3 sequence: CASSQASGVIGDTQYF. The CDR3 DNA sequence: TGTGCCAGCAGCCAAGCTAGCGGGGTGATAGGAGATACGCAGTATTTT.